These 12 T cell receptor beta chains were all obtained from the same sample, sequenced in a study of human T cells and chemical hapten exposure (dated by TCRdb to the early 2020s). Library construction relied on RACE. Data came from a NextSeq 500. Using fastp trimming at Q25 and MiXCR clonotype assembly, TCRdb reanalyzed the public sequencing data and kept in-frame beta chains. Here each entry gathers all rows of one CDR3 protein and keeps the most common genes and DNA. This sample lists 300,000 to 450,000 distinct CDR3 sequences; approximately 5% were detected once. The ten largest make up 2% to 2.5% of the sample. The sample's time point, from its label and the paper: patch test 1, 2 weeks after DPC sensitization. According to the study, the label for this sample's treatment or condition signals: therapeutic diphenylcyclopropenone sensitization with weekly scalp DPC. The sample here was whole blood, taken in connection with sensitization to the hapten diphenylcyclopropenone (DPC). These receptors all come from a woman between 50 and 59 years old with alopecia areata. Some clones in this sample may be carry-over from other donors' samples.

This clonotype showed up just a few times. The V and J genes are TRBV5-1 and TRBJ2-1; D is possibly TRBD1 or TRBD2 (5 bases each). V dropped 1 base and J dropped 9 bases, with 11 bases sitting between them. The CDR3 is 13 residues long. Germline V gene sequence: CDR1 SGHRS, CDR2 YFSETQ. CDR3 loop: CASSLRVGREQFF. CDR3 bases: TGCGCCAGCAGCTTGAGAGTGGGACGTGAGCAGTTCTTC. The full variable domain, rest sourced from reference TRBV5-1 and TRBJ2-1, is KAGVTQTPRYLIKTRGQQVTLSCSPISGHRSVSWYQQTPGQGLQFLFEYFSETQRNKGNFPGRFSGRQFSNSRSEMNVSTLELGDSALYLCASSLRVGREQFFGPGTRLTVL.

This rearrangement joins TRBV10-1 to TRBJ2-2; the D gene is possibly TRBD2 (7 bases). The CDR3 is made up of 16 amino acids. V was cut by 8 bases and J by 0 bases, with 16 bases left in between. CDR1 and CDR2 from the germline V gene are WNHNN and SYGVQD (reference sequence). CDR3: CASPSLRGPNTGELFF. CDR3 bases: TGCGCCAGCCCTTCTTTGCGGGGGCCGAACACCGGGGAGCTGTTTTTT.

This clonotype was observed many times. CDR3 in amino acids: CAIRGTVVTEAFF. The CDR3 nucleotides are TGTGCCATCAGAGGGACTGTTGTTACTGAAGCTTTCTTT. The chain carries TRBV10-3 and TRBJ1-1; possible D gene TRBD1, 5 bases. V lost 6 bases, J lost 5 bases, and 13 bases lay in between. This CDR3 is built from 13 residues. The germline gives CDR1 ENHRY, CDR2 SYGVKD.

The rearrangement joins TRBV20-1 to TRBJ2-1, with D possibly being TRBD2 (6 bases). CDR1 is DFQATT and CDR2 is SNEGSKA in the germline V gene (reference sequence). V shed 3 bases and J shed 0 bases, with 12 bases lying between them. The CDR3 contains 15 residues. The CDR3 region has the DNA TGCAGTGCTAGTGCTGGGACTGGCTCCTACAATGAGCAGTTCTTC. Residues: CSASAGTGSYNEQFF.

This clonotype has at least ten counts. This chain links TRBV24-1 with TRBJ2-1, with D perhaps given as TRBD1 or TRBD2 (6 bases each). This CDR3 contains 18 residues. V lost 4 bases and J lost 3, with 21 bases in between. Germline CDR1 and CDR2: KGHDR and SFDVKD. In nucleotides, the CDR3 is TGTGCCACCAGTGACGAGGGGGACTCCACGAGGCGCTACAATGAGCAGTTCTTC. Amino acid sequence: CATSDEGDSTRRYNEQFF.

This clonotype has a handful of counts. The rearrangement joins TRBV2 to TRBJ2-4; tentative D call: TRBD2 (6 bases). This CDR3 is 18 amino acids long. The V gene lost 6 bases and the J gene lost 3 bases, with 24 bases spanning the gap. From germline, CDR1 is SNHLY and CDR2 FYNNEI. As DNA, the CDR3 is TGTGCCAGCAGAGGGACTTACTCCTCCACCCGGGGCAAAAACATTCAGTACTTC. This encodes CASRGTYSSTRGKNIQYF.

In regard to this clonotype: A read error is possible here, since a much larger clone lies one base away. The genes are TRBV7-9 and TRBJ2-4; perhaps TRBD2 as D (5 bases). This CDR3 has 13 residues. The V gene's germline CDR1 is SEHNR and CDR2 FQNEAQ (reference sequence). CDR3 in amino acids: CASSPGLENIRYF. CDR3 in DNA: TGTGCCAGCAGCCCCGGACTCGAAAACATTCGGTACTTC.

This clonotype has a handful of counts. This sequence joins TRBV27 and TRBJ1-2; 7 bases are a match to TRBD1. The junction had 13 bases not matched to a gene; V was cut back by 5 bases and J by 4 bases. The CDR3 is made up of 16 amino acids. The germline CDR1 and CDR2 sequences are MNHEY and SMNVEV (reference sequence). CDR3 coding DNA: TGTGCCAGCAGTCCCAACAGGGGCCGCTCACCCTATGGCTACACCTTC. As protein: CASSPNRGRSPYGYTF.

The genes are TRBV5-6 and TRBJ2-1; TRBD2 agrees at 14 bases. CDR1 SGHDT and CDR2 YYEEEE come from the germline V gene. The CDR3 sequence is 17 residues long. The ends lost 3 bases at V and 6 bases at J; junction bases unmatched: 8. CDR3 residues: CASSWGLAGVISNEQFF. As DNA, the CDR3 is TGTGCCAGCAGCTGGGGACTAGCGGGGGTCATTAGCAATGAGCAGTTCTTC.

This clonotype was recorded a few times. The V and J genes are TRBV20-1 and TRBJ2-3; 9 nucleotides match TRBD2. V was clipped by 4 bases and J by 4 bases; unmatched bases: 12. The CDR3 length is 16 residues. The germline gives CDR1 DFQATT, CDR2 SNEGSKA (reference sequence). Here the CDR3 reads CSAISRASGISDTQYF. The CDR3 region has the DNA TGCAGTGCTATATCTCGGGCTAGCGGGATTTCAGATACGCAGTATTTT.

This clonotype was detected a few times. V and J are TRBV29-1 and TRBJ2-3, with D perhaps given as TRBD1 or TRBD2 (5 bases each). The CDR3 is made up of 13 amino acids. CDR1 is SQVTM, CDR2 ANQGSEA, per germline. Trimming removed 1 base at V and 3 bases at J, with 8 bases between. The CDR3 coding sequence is TGCAGCGTTGAAGGGGGGATGACAGATACGCAGTATTTT. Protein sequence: CSVEGGMTDTQYF.

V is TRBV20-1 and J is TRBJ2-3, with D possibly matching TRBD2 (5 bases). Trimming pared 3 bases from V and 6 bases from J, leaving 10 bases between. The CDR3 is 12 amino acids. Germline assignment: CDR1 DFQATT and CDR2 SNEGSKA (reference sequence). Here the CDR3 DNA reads TGCAGTGCTAGGGACGGCGGGGATACGCAGTATTTT. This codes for CSARDGGDTQYF.